The 10 T cell receptor beta chains below all came from one sample that was sequenced in a study of graft-versus-host responses after intestinal transplantation. Sequencing was performed with immunoSEQ multiplex PCR; in TCRdb, only in-frame clones are kept and a portion is missing. The table includes 80,000 to 100,000 clones, roughly nine tenths detected once. These TCRs' antigens remain unknown. The sample here was unstimulated CD4+ T cells sorted from spleen or lymph node cells, taken before intestinal transplant. Receptors were obtained from a human donor who received an intestinal transplant.

This clone was counted a single time. The gene calls are TRBV7-6 and TRBJ2-5; D gene uncertain. Looked up from germline, CDR1 is SGHVS and CDR2 is FNYEAQ. Trimming cost V 7 bases and J 5 bases, with 5 bases left between them. This CDR3 comprises 10 residues. CDR3 residues: CASTSETQYF. The CDR3 bases are TGTGCCAGCACCTCCGAGACCCAGTACTTC.

V is TRBV2 and J is TRBJ1-5, with 12 nucleotides matching TRBD1. Per the germline V gene, CDR1 is SNHLY and CDR2 is FYNNEI. V was clipped by 6 bases and J by 2 bases; unmatched bases: 2. This CDR3 spans 15 amino acids. This CDR3 is CASSGTGGGNQPQHF. As DNA, the CDR3 is TGTGCCAGCAGCGGGACAGGGGGCGGCAATCAGCCCCAGCATTTT. The entire variable domain, with the rest obtained from reference TRBV2 and TRBJ1-5, is as follows: EPEVTQTPSHQVTQMGQEVILRCVPISNHLYFYWYRQILGQKVEFLVSFYNNEISEKSEIFDDQFSVERPDGSNFTLKIRSTKLEDSAMYFCASSGTGGGNQPQHFGDGTRLSIL.

The chain couples TRBV20-1 to TRBJ1-1; D is perhaps TRBD1 (5 bases). Between the trimmed V and J ends, which lost 7 bases and 10 bases, there was a span of 10 bases. CDR1 DFQATT and CDR2 SNEGSKA come from the germline V gene (reference sequence). The CDR3 is made up of 9 amino acids. The CDR3 reads CSVGGRAFF. CDR3 bases: TGCAGTGTCGGGGGGAGAGCTTTCTTT.

This chain joins TRBV6-1 and TRBJ2-1; 12 nucleotides match TRBD2. Germline V CDR1 and CDR2: MNHNS, SASEGT. Trimming removed 4 bases from V and 4 bases from J; junction bases left unmatched: 5. The CDR3 sequence is 16 residues long. The CDR3 is CASSATTSGSYNEQFF. In nucleotides, the CDR3 is TGTGCCAGCAGTGCAACGACTAGCGGGAGTTACAATGAGCAGTTCTTC.

This clone was observed once. V is TRBV6-1 and J is TRBJ2-5; 10 bases map to TRBD2. Germline CDR1 MNHNS, CDR2 SASEGT. This CDR3 has 15 amino acids. V trimming: 5 bases; J trimming: 1 base; junction bases outside the gene matches: 4. CDR3 sequence reads: CASSRASGGQETQYF. The CDR3 nucleotides read TGTGCCAGCAGTAGAGCTAGCGGGGGCCAAGAGACCCAGTACTTC.

J is TRBJ2-3 and V is TRBV2; a weak D match, TRBD2 (5 bases). Germline V gene data show CDR1 as SNHLY and CDR2 as FYNNEI. V lost 6 bases, J lost 3 bases, and 13 bases lay in between. The CDR3 has 14 amino acids. The CDR3 is CASRGLRETDTQYF. The CDR3 DNA sequence: TGTGCCAGCAGGGGCTTGAGGGAAACAGATACGCAGTATTTT.

This clone was seen just once. The rearrangement links TRBV5-1 to TRBJ1-2, with D hard to call. Germline V lookup: CDR1 SGHRS, CDR2 YFSETQ. The CDR3 sequence is 13 residues long. V lost 0 bases to trimming and J lost 7 bases, with 10 bases between them. This chain's CDR3 is CASSLAEAGGYTF. The DNA for the CDR3 is TGCGCCAGCAGCTTGGCAGAGGCCGGTGGCTACACCTTC.

V and J are TRBV27 and TRBJ2-7, with a tentative D call TRBD2 (5 bases). V dropped 6 bases and J dropped 6 bases, with 15 bases sitting between them. The CDR3 contains 13 residues. Germline CDR1 reads MNHEY; CDR2 reads SMNVEV (reference sequence). In DNA form, the CDR3 reads TGTGCCAGCAGCCTGACACTTGCGGGCGAGCAGTACTTC. Amino acids: CASSLTLAGEQYF.

The chain has TRBV6-5 and TRBJ2-1, with D possibly being TRBD2 (6 bases). The CDR3 has 13 amino acids. Trimming removed 8 bases at V and 3 bases at J, with 11 bases between. Germline V gene data show CDR1 as MNHEY and CDR2 as SVGAGI. The CDR3 is CASGEAGYNEQFF. The DNA for the CDR3 is TGTGCCAGCGGGGAAGCGGGCTACAATGAGCAGTTCTTC.

V usage is TRBV10-2 and J usage is TRBJ2-2, with TRBD1 identical over 7 bases. CDR1 WSHSY and CDR2 SAAADI come from the germline V gene. This CDR3 spans 15 amino acids. The V segment lost 6 bases and the J segment 5 bases; nucleotides outside the gene matches: 9. CDR3 loop: CASRDGQARTGELFF. Written as DNA, the CDR3 is TGCGCCAGCAGAGATGGACAGGCCCGGACCGGGGAGCTGTTTTTT.